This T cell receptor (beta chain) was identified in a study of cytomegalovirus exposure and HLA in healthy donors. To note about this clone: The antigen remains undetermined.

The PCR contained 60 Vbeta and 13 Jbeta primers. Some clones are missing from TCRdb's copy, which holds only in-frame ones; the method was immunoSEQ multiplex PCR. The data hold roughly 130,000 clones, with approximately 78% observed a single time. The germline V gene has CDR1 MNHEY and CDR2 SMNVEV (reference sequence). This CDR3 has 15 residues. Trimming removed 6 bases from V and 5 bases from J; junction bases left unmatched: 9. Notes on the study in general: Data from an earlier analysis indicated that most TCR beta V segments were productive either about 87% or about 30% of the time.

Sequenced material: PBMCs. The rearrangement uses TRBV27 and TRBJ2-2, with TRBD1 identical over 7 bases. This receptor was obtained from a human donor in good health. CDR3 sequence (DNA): TGTGCCAGCAGAACAGGGGAAGGGGGAACCGGGGAGCTGTTTTTT. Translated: CASRTGEGGTGELFF.